A selection of T cell receptor beta chains follows, all from one sample in a study of shared clonotypes between healthy human individuals. Generated by immunoSEQ multiplex PCR, the TCRdb table keeps only in-frame clones and is missing some. The sample holds about 2.3 million clones; 85% to 95% are singletons and the top ten take 0.37%. The sample comprised naive CD4+ T cells from PBMCs. The receptor set was obtained from a young man in good health. Some clones in this sample may be carry-over from other donors' samples. Both conserved end residues are part of each CDR3. A D gene is named only where the DNA matches it firmly. Only some rows state a clone size, as once, few, many or a class for expanded clones.

TRBD1 | . | TRBJ1-5 | TRBV4-2 | CASSLRGEGKPQHF | TGTGCCAGCAGCCTCAGGGGGGAAGGCAAGCCCCAGCATTTT
. | . | TRBJ2-3 | TRBV28 | CASNPSHRPADTQYF | TGTGCCAGCAACCCCTCGCATCGGCCGGCAGATACGCAGTATTTT
. | . | TRBJ2-7 | TRBV6-5 | CASRPHRIQHEQYF | TGTGCCAGCAGGCCACACAGGATACAACACGAGCAGTACTTC
TRBD1 | . | TRBJ1-5 | TRBV25-1 | CASSAPWTGDNQPQHF | TGTGCCAGCAGTGCACCGTGGACAGGGGACAATCAGCCCCAGCATTTT
TRBD2 | . | TRBJ2-5 | TRBV5-1 | CASSIGTSGIWGEETQYF | TGCGCCAGCAGCATAGGGACTAGCGGGATATGGGGTGAAGAGACCCAGTACTTC
. | . | TRBJ2-5 | TRBV15 | CATRPPRGDSNQYF | TGTGCCACCAGACCTCCTCGCGGGGATTCTAACCAGTACTTC
TRBD1 | . | TRBJ1-2 | TRBV18 | CASSPRRTGDEGYTF | TGTGCCAGCTCACCCAGAAGGACAGGGGACGAGGGCTACACCTTC
. | . | TRBJ2-5 | TRBV19 | CASSIGRRETQYF | TGTGCCAGTAGTATCGGTCGAAGAGAGACCCAGTACTTC
. | . | TRBJ1-4 | TRBV5-8 | CASSFGNEKLFF | TGTGCCAGCAGCTTCGGCAATGAAAAACTGTTTTTT
. | once | TRBJ2-4 | TRBV4-1 | CASSKGGAFGAKNIQYF | TGCGCCAGCAGCAAGGGGGGGGCATTCGGGGCCAAAAACATTCAGTACTTC
TRBD1 | . | TRBJ2-7 | TRBV11-2 | CASSRGQGASYEQYF | TGTGCCAGCAGCCGGGGACAGGGGGCCTCCTACGAGCAGTACTTC
. | . | TRBJ1-2 | TRBV5-4 | CASRFRGGSGYTF | TGTGCCAGCAGGTTCCGGGGCGGTTCAGGCTACACCTTC
. | . | TRBJ2-5 | TRBV20-1 | CSAFKETQYF | TGCAGTGCGTTTAAAGAGACCCAGTACTTC
. | . | TRBJ2-5 | TRBV19 | CASSIRRDWDETQYF | TGTGCCAGTAGTATTCGGCGGGACTGGGACGAGACCCAGTACTTC
TRBD2 | . | TRBJ2-2 | TRBV15 | CATSRDLAGASGELFF | TGTGCCACCAGCAGAGATCTAGCGGGAGCGAGCGGGGAGCTGTTTTTT
. | . | TRBJ2-5 | TRBV28 | CASSLIVGRETQYF | TGTGCCAGCAGCCTTATAGTGGGGCGGGAGACCCAGTACTTC
. | . | TRBJ2-2 | TRBV30 | CAWSGMGSLRGELFF | TGTGCCTGGAGTGGTATGGGGAGCCTCAGGGGGGAGCTGTTTTTT
. | . | TRBJ1-5 | TRBV10-3 | CAISDKGGNQPQHF | TGTGCCATCAGTGATAAGGGAGGCAATCAGCCCCAGCATTTT
. | . | TRBJ1-2 | TRBV5-1 | CASSPGDRANYGYTF | TGCGCCAGCAGCCCAGGAGACAGAGCTAACTATGGCTACACCTTC
. | . | TRBJ2-5 | TRBV28 | CASSFAGASMETQYF | TGTGCCAGCAGTTTTGCGGGGGCTTCTATGGAGACCCAGTACTTC
. | . | TRBJ1-2 | TRBV7-9 | CASSSAGTPYGYTF | TGTGCCAGCAGCTCCGCCGGGACACCTTATGGCTACACCTTC
. | . | TRBJ2-5 | TRBV6-6 | CASSYGQVETQYF | TGTGCCAGCAGTTACGGTCAGGTTGAGACCCAGTACTTC
. | . | TRBJ2-2 | TRBV5-6 | CASSSNNLNTGELFF | TGTGCCAGCAGCTCAAATAACCTAAACACCGGGGAGCTGTTTTTT
TRBD2 | . | TRBJ2-3 | TRBV10-1 | CASSEASGMVSDTQYF | TGCGCCAGCAGTGAGGCTAGCGGGATGGTGTCAGATACGCAGTATTTT
. | . | TRBJ2-3 | TRBV7-5 | CVRRVPAALAGKTDTQYF | TGTGTCAGAAGGGTCCCGGCGGCTCTAGCGGGAAAGACAGATACGCAGTATTTT
. | . | TRBJ2-1 | TRBV11-2 | CASSLAGEQFF | TGTGCCAGCAGCTTAGCTGGGGAGCAGTTCTTC
. | few | TRBJ1-1 | TRBV5-1 | CASSQDREAFF | TGCGCCAGCAGCCAAGACAGGGAAGCTTTCTTT
TRBD1 | . | TRBJ2-6 | TRBV5-1 | CASGQGATGANVLTF | TGCGCCAGCGGACAGGGGGCGACTGGGGCCAACGTCCTGACTTTC
. | . | TRBJ2-3 | TRBV9 | CASSADQVRTQYF | TGTGCCAGCAGCGCCGACCAGGTGCGGACGCAGTATTTT
. | . | TRBJ1-1 | TRBV15 | CATSLGQMNTEAFF | TGTGCCACCAGCCTCGGACAGATGAACACTGAAGCTTTCTTT
. | once | TRBJ1-2 | TRBV9 | CASSPTDGANYGYTF | TGTGCCAGCAGCCCAACGGACGGGGCTAACTATGGCTACACCTTC
TRBD1 | . | TRBJ1-5 | TRBV6-1 | CASTGRQGGNQPQHF | TGTGCCAGCACCGGAAGACAGGGGGGCAATCAGCCCCAGCATTTT
. | . | TRBJ1-3 | TRBV6-5 | CASSNPRRAGNTIYF | TGTGCCAGCTCGAACCCCAGGCGCGCTGGAAACACCATATATTTT
. | . | TRBJ2-2 | TRBV30 | CAWRPNTGELFF | TGTGCCTGGAGACCCAACACCGGGGAGCTGTTTTTT
. | . | TRBJ1-2 | TRBV7-2 | CASSPRAGDNGYTF | TGTGCCAGCAGCCCTAGGGCAGGGGATAATGGCTACACCTTC
TRBD2 | . | TRBJ2-1 | TRBV2 | CASSEGAGGRHEQFF | TGTGCCAGCAGTGAAGGAGCGGGAGGTCGCCATGAGCAGTTCTTC
. | . | TRBJ2-7 | TRBV28 | CASSSRRDRYEQYF | TGTGCCAGCAGTTCCCGACGGGACCGGTACGAGCAGTACTTC
. | . | TRBJ2-6 | TRBV7-8 | CASSTDSAGANVLTF | TGTGCCAGCAGCACCGACAGTGCTGGGGCCAACGTCCTGACTTTC
. | . | TRBJ1-2 | TRBV4-2 | CASSPREDGYGYTF | TGTGCCAGCAGCCCCAGGGAGGACGGATATGGCTACACCTTC
TRBD1 | . | TRBJ1-1 | TRBV5-1 | CASSSGQGYTEAFF | TGCGCCAGCAGCTCTGGACAGGGGTACACTGAAGCTTTCTTT
TRBD2 | . | TRBJ2-7 | TRBV7-2 | CASSLPSGYAYEQYF | TGTGCCAGCAGCTTACCTAGCGGGTACGCCTACGAGCAGTACTTC
. | . | TRBJ2-3 | TRBV7-2 | CASSFLGLGAPTDTQYF | TGTGCCAGCAGCTTTTTAGGGCTGGGCGCCCCCACAGATACGCAGTATTTT
TRBD1 | . | TRBJ1-5 | TRBV6-6 | CASSWGQGNQPQHF | TGTGCCAGCAGTTGGGGACAGGGCAATCAGCCCCAGCATTTT
. | . | TRBJ2-1 | TRBV28 | CASSRVRGRYNEQFF | TGTGCCAGCAGCCGCGTCCGGGGTCGGTACAATGAGCAGTTCTTC
. | . | TRBJ2-7 | TRBV30 | CAWSVSWGEQYF | TGTGCCTGGAGTGTAAGTTGGGGGGAGCAGTACTTC
. | . | TRBJ2-3 | TRBV4-1 | CASSQATATDTQYF | TGCGCCAGCAGCCAAGCAACAGCCACAGATACGCAGTATTTT
TRBD2 | . | TRBJ2-1 | TRBV5-1 | CASSLRGTSVVDEQFF | TGCGCCAGCAGCTTACGAGGGACTAGCGTCGTTGATGAGCAGTTCTTC
TRBD2 | . | TRBJ2-7 | TRBV15 | CATAPGLAGTYEQYF | TGTGCCACCGCACCAGGACTAGCGGGGACTTACGAGCAGTACTTC
. | . | TRBJ2-3 | TRBV6-1 | CASSEIWQRATDTQYF | TGTGCCAGCAGTGAAATATGGCAGAGGGCAACAGATACGCAGTATTTT
. | . | TRBJ1-1 | TRBV25-1 | CASSDPARRGTEAFF | TGTGCCAGCAGTGACCCCGCAAGAAGGGGCACTGAAGCTTTCTTT
TRBD1 | . | TRBJ1-1 | TRBV4-1 | CASSPGRDRLNTEAFF | TGCGCCAGCAGCCCAGGCCGGGACAGACTAAACACTGAAGCTTTCTTT
. | . | TRBJ2-1 | TRBV6-6 | CASRNRISPENEQFF | TGTGCCAGCAGAAACAGGATAAGCCCTGAGAATGAGCAGTTCTTC